Below, 17 T cell receptor beta chains from the same sample are listed, as sequenced in a study of radiation and T cells in renal cell carcinoma. Described time point: blood 2 weeks post-SBRT. The treatment is: 15 Gy SBRT to primary tumor, nephrectomy 4 weeks later. Sequenced by immunoSEQ multiplex PCR; TCRdb stores in-frame clones only, minus some. The data hold just under 80,000 clones, with 80% to 90% observed a single time. Source: blood, taken from a patient whose treatment included radiotherapy and nephrectomy. The receptors here all came from a woman in her forties or fifties with renal cell carcinoma.

The V and J genes are TRBV6-6 and TRBJ2-5, with a possible D match to TRBD2 (7 bases). Trimming left V 4 bases short and J 4 bases short, with 16 bases between. Germline V gene data show CDR1 as MNHNY and CDR2 as SVGAGI (reference sequence). The CDR3 covers 15 residues. The CDR3 coding sequence is TGTGCCAGCAGTTCGGGTCAGGGGAGGGTAGAGACCCAGTACTTC. Its protein is CASSSGQGRVETQYF.

V is TRBV10-3 and J is TRBJ1-4; D not resolved. This CDR3 region has 14 residues. V was shortened by 3 bases and J by 4 bases, with 9 bases between the two germline ends. In germline, CDR1 is ENHRY, CDR2 SYGVKD. As DNA, the CDR3 is TGTGCCATCAGTGAAGCCCGGGGTAATGAAAAACTGTTTTTT. It translates to CAISEARGNEKLFF.

This clone was counted a single time. The genes are TRBV2 and TRBJ2-7; D is perhaps TRBD1 (5 bases). The ends were cut back, 8 bases at V and 3 bases at J, with 14 bases in the middle. Per germline, CDR1 SNHLY and CDR2 FYNNEI. There are 13 residues in the CDR3. In DNA, the CDR3 is TGTGCCAGCGGAAATCAGGGTGGCTACGAGCAGTACTTC. This codes for CASGNQGGYEQYF.

The CDR3 reads CASSWGLEFDEQYF. The DNA for the CDR3 is TGTGCCAGCAGCTGGGGACTAGAATTCGACGAGCAGTACTTC. V and J are TRBV5-5 and TRBJ2-7; 8 positions match TRBD2. Germline V gives CDR1 SGHKS, CDR2 YYEKEE (reference sequence). V shed 3 bases and J 5 bases; nucleotides not matched to a gene: 7. There are 14 residues in the CDR3. The variable domain in full, completed from reference TRBV5-5 and TRBJ2-7, reads DAGVTQSPTHLIKTRGQQVTLRCSPISGHKSVSWYQQVLGQGPQFIFQYYEKEERGRGNFPDRFSARQFPNYSSELNVNALLLGDSALYLCASSWGLEFDEQYFGPGTRLTVT.

The chain carries TRBV27 and TRBJ2-1, with D possibly called TRBD1 or TRBD2 (5 bases each). CDR1 is MNHEY, CDR2 SMNVEV, per germline (reference sequence). V lost 0 bases, J lost 9 bases, and 18 bases lay in between. The CDR3 sequence is 16 residues long. CDR3 loop: CASSLSPGTAQGEQFF. CDR3 nucleotides: TGTGCCAGCAGTTTATCGCCCGGGACCGCCCAAGGTGAGCAGTTCTTC.

The gene calls are TRBV5-4 and TRBJ2-1; D may be TRBD1 or TRBD2 (5 bases each). CDR3 length: 13 amino acids. The germline CDR1 and CDR2 sequences are SGHNT and YYREEE (reference sequence). With 3 bases removed from V and 6 bases from J, the gap between germline ends came to 10 bases. The CDR3 bases are TGTGCCAGCAGCTGGGACGGCCTCAATGAGCAGTTCTTC. Amino acid sequence: CASSWDGLNEQFF.

The chain combines TRBV14 with TRBJ1-5; 7 bases fit TRBD1. The germline gives CDR1 SGHDN, CDR2 FVKESK. The CDR3 spans 15 residues. V lost 3 bases, J lost 4 bases, and 6 bases stayed unmatched. The chain's CDR3 is CASSHPGTENQPQHF. In DNA form, the CDR3 reads TGTGCCAGCAGCCATCCCGGGACAGAGAATCAGCCCCAGCATTTT. The full variable domain, its missing parts supplied by reference TRBV14 and TRBJ1-5, is EAGVTQFPSHSVIEKGQTVTLRCDPISGHDNLYWYRRVMGKEIKFLLHFVKESKQDESGMPNNRFLAERTGGTYSTLKVQPAELEDSGVYFCASSHPGTENQPQHFGDGTRLSIL.

The V call is TRBV12-5, the J call TRBJ2-3; D is undetermined. Looked up from germline, CDR1 is LGHNT and CDR2 is FRNRAP. The ends were cut back, 3 bases at V and 3 bases at J, with 7 bases in the middle. This CDR3 region has 13 residues. The CDR3 DNA follows: TGTGCTAGTGGTTTCGACGGGACAGATACGCAGTATTTT. The encoded protein is CASGFDGTDTQYF.

The chain links TRBV10-2 to TRBJ2-1; D remains unclear. V lost 0 bases and J 0 bases, leaving 12 bases between the germline ends. The CDR3 loop spans 17 amino acids. CDR1 and CDR2 (germline): WSHSY, SAAADI. In DNA form, the CDR3 reads TGCGCCAGCAGTGAGTCGAGGCTAAAAAGCTCCTACAATGAGCAGTTCTTC. The encoded protein is CASSESRLKSSYNEQFF.

This clone is a singleton in its sample. This chain joins TRBV5-1 and TRBJ1-3; D gene unclear. The V gene lost 7 bases and the J gene lost 4 bases, with 12 bases spanning the gap. From germline, CDR1 is SGHRS and CDR2 YFSETQ. This CDR3 region has 13 residues. The CDR3 sequence: CASYGGPGNTIYF. The CDR3 region has the DNA TGCGCCAGCTATGGAGGACCCGGAAACACCATATATTTT.

V is TRBV19 and J is TRBJ2-1; D is tentatively TRBD1 or TRBD2 (5 bases each). The V gene lost 1 base and the J gene lost 10 bases, with 11 bases spanning the gap. The CDR3 contains 13 residues. CDR1 and CDR2 from the germline V gene are LNHDA and SQIVND (reference sequence). The CDR3 protein is CASSIATRGEQFF. The CDR3 nucleotides are TGTGCCAGTAGTATAGCAACCCGGGGCGAGCAGTTCTTC.

CDR3 DNA sequence: TGTGCCAGCAGTTTTGAGGACTATGGCTACACCTTC. It encodes CASSFEDYGYTF. The chain uses TRBV28 and TRBJ1-2, with D hard to call. Trimming took 3 bases from V and 3 from J, leaving 5 bases between them. The length of the CDR3 is 12 residues. The V gene's germline CDR1 is MDHEN and CDR2 SYDVKM.

This chain connects TRBV25-1 to TRBJ2-1; TRBD1 agrees at 8 bases. CDR1 MGHDK and CDR2 SYGVNS come from the germline V gene. The length of the CDR3 is 14 residues. With 7 bases clipped from V and 5 bases from J, the junction kept 7 bases outside the gene matches. Here the CDR3 reads CASTQQGGNNEQFF. The CDR3 nucleotides are TGTGCCAGCACCCAACAGGGGGGTAACAATGAGCAGTTCTTC.

The chain is built from TRBV6-1 and TRBJ2-7, with TRBD1 as a possible D gene (5 bases). V gave up 4 bases and J gave up 2 bases, with 24 bases separating them. The germline V gene has CDR1 MNHNS and CDR2 SASEGT. The CDR3 spans 18 residues. This CDR3 reads CASSVGPRVLDMAYEQYF. CDR3 nucleotide sequence: TGTGCCAGCAGTGTTGGCCCCCGAGTCTTGGACATGGCCTACGAGCAGTACTTC.

The genes are TRBV28 and TRBJ2-7; weak D call: TRBD1 (5 bases). CDR1 is MDHEN and CDR2 is SYDVKM in the germline V gene. The CDR3 totals 15 residues. Trimming pared 5 bases from V and 3 bases from J, leaving 17 bases between. The CDR3 here is CASSLSSTGDYEQYF. The CDR3 bases are TGTGCCAGCAGTCTAAGCAGCACAGGCGACTACGAGCAGTACTTC.

This chain links TRBV11-3 with TRBJ2-5; 9 positions match TRBD1. This CDR3 has 17 amino acids. CDR1 and CDR2 from the germline V gene are SGHNT and YENEEA. The V segment lost 4 bases and the J segment 4 bases; nucleotides outside the gene matches: 13. DNA of the CDR3: TGTGCCAGCAGCTCATCTTCAACAGGGGGCGGGATAGAGACCCAGTACTTC. Protein sequence: CASSSSSTGGGIETQYF.

The chain joins TRBV29-1 to TRBJ2-3; D might be TRBD2 (6 bases). The CDR3 is made up of 14 amino acids. V lost 7 bases and J 0 bases, leaving 14 bases between the germline ends. Germline V lookup: CDR1 SQVTM, CDR2 ANQGSEA. CDR3: CSAGAGRSTDTQYF. The CDR3 DNA is TGCAGCGCTGGGGCGGGGAGAAGCACAGATACGCAGTATTTT.